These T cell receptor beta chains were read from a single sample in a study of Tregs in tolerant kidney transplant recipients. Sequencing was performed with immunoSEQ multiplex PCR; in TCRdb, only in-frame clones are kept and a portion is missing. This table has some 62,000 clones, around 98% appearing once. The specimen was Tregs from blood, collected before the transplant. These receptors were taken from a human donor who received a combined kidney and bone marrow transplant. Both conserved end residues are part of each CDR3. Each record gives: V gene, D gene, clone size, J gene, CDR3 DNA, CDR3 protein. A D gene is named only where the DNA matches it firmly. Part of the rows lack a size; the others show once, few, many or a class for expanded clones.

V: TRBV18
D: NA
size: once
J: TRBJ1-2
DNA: TGTGCCAGCTCACCGGCCCGGGATAGTGGCTACACCTTC
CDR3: CASSPARDSGYTF

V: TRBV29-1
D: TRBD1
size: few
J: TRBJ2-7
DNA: TGCAGCGTTGAAGATCCCGGGACAGGGGGATCCTACGAGCAGTACTTC
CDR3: CSVEDPGTGGSYEQYF

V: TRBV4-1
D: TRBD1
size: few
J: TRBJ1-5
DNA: TGCGCCAGCAGCCCGACAGGGAACCAGCCCCAGCATTTT
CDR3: CASSPTGNQPQHF

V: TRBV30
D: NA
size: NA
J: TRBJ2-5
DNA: TGTGCCTGGAGTCGTGGGGAAAGGACACAAGAGACCCAGTACTTC
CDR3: CAWSRGERTQETQYF

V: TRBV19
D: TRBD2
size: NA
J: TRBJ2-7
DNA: TGTGCCAGTAGCGGGAGGGCGTTCGGGTACGAGCAGTACTTC
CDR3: CASSGRAFGYEQYF

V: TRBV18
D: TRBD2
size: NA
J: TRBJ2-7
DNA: TGTGCCAGCTCACGCTGGACTAGCGGGGCCCCTGAGGCTTACGAGCAGTACTTC
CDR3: CASSRWTSGAPEAYEQYF

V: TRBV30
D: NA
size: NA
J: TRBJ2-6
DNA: TGTGCCTGGAGATGGAGCGGAGGTGGGGCCAACGTCCTGACTTTC
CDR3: CAWRWSGGGANVLTF

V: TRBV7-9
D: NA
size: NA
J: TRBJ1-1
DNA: TGTGCCAGCAGCCGTACAGGTGCTGAAGCTTTCTTT
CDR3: CASSRTGAEAFF

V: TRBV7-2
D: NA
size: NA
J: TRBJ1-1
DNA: TGTGCCAGCAGCTTACCAGTCTATCAGGGGCCTGAAGCTTTCTTT
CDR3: CASSLPVYQGPEAFF

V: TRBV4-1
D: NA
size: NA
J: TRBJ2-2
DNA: TGCGCCAGCAGCCAGGACACGAACACCGGGGAGCTGTTTTTT
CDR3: CASSQDTNTGELFF

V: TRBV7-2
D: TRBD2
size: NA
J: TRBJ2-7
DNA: TGTGCCAGCAGCTCCGGGACTAGCAGGACCTACGAGCAGTACTTC
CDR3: CASSSGTSRTYEQYF

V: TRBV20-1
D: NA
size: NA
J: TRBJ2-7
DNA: TGCAGTGCTCCCCAATTCTACGAGCAGTACTTC
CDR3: CSAPQFYEQYF

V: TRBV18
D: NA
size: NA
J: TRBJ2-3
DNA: TGTGCCAGCTCACCCGCGGGGCCCGGAGATACGCAGTATTTT
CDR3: CASSPAGPGDTQYF

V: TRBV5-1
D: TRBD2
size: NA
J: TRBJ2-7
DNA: TGCGCCAGCAGCTCTAGCGGGGGGGCCTACGAGCAGTACTTC
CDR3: CASSSSGGAYEQYF

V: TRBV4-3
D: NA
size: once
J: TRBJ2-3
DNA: TGCGCCAGCAGCCAAGGGTGGGCCAAAGGCACAGATACGCAGTATTTT
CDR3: CASSQGWAKGTDTQYF

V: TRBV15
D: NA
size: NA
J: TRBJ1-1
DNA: TGTGCCACCAGCGATACCCGGGACACAGAACGTAAAATGAACACTGAAGCTTTCTTT
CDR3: CATSDTRDTERKMNTEAFF

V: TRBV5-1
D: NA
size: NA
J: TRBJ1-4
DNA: TGCGCCAGCAGACAGGGCTCGACTAATGAAAAACTGTTTTTT
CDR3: CASRQGSTNEKLFF

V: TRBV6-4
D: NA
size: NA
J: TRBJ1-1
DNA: TGTGCCAGCAGTGTAGAAATGAACACTGAAGCTTTCTTT
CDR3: CASSVEMNTEAFF

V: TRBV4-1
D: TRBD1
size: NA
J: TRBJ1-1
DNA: TGCGCCAGCAGCCAGACCGGGACAGGGAGAGGTGAAGCTTTCTTT
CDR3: CASSQTGTGRGEAFF

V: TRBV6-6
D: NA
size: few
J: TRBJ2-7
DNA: TGTGCCAGCAGGACTACGGACAGCTACGAGCAGTACTTC
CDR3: CASRTTDSYEQYF